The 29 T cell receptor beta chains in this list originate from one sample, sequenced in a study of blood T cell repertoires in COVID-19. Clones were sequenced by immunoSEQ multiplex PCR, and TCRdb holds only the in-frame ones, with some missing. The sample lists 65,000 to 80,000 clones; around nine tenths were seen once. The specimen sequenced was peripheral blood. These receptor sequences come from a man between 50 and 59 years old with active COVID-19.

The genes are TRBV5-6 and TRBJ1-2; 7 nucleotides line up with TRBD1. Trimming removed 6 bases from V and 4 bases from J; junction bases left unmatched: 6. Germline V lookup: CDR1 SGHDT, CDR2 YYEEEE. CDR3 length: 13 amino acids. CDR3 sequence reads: CASTPGQTYGYTF. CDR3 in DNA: TGTGCCAGCACCCCGGGACAGACCTATGGCTACACCTTC.

CDR3 sequence (DNA): TGTGCCAGTAGTACACAGGGACTAGCCCTATACAATGAGCAGTTCTTC. Translating it yields CASSTQGLALYNEQFF. The gene calls are TRBV19 and TRBJ2-1, with TRBD2 matching over 9 bases. CDR3 length: 16 residues. The germline V gene has CDR1 LNHDA and CDR2 SQIVND (reference sequence). Germline trimming cut 4 bases from V and 4 bases from J; bases unmatched to any gene: 8. Filled out from reference TRBV19 and TRBJ2-1, the complete variable domain reads DGGITQSPKYLFRKEGQNVTLSCEQNLNHDAMYWYRQDPGQGLRLIYYSQIVNDFQKGDIAEGYSVSREKKESFPLTVTSAQKNPTAFYLCASSTQGLALYNEQFFGPGTRLTVL.

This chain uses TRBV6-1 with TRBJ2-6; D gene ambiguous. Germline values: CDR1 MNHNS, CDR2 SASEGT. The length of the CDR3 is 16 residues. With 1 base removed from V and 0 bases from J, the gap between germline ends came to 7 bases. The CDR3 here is CASSEVEASGANVLTF. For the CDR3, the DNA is TGTGCCAGCAGTGAAGTAGAGGCCTCTGGGGCCAACGTCCTGACTTTC.

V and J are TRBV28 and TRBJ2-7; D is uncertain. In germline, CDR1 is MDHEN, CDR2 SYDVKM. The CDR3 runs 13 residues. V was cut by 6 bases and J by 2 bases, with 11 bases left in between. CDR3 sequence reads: CASRQDITYEQYF. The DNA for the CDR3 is TGTGCCAGCAGACAAGACATCACCTACGAGCAGTACTTC. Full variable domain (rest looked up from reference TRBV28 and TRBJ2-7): DVKVTQSSRYLVKRTGEKVFLECVQDMDHENMFWYRQDPGLGLRLIYFSYDVKMKEKGDIPEGYSVSREKKERFSLILESASTNQTSMYLCASRQDITYEQYFGPGTRLTVT.

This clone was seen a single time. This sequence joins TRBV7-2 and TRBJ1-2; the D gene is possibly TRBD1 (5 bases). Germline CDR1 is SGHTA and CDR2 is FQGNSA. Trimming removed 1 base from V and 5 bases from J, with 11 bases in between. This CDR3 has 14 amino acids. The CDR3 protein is CASSLVWQGYGYTF. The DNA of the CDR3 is TGTGCCAGCAGCTTAGTCTGGCAGGGATATGGCTACACCTTC.

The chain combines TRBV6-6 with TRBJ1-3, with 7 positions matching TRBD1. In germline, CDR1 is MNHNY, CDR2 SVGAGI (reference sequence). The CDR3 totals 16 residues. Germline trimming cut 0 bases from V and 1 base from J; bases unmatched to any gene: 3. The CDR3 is CASSYSRGLSGNTIYF. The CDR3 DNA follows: TGTGCCAGCAGTTACTCAAGGGGGCTTTCTGGAAACACCATATATTTT.

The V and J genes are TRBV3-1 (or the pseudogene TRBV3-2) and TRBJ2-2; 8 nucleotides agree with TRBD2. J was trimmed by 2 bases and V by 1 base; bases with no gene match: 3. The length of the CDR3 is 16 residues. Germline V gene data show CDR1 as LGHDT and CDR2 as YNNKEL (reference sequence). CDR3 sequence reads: CASSQGLAGNTGELFF. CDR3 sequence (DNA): TGTGCCAGCAGCCAAGGGTTAGCGGGAAACACCGGGGAGCTGTTTTTT.

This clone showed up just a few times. The CDR3 DNA is TGTGCCAGCAGCTTAGCTACCGGCACAGATACGCAGTATTTT. As protein: CASSLATGTDTQYF. V and J are TRBV11-3 and TRBJ2-3; D not certain. V was pared by 1 base and J by 1 base, with 6 bases between. The CDR3 runs 14 residues. CDR1 is SGHNT and CDR2 is YENEEA in the germline V gene.

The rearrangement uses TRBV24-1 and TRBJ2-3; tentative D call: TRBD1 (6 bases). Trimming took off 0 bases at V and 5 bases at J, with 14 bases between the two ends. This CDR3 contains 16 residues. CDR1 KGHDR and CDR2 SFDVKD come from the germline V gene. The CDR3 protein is CATSDLKQQGIDTQYF. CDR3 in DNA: TGTGCCACCAGTGATTTGAAGCAGCAGGGGATAGATACGCAGTATTTT.

This CDR3 is CASSQEEREGPTDTQYF. The DNA of the CDR3 is TGTGCCAGCAGCCAAGAGGAGCGGGAGGGTCCCACAGATACGCAGTATTTT. The rearrangement uses TRBV3-1 (or the pseudogene TRBV3-2) and TRBJ2-3, with 10 bases fitting TRBD2. The V gene end was trimmed by 0 bases and the J gene end by 2 bases; junction bases not matched to a gene: 5. CDR1 is LGHDT, CDR2 YNNKEL, per germline (reference sequence). The CDR3 extends over 17 amino acids.

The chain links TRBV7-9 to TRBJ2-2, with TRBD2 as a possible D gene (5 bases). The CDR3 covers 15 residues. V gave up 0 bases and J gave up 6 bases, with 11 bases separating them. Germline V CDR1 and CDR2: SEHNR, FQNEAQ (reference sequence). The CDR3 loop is CASSLARVMAGELFF. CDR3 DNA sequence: TGTGCCAGCAGCTTAGCGCGGGTTATGGCCGGGGAGCTGTTTTTT.

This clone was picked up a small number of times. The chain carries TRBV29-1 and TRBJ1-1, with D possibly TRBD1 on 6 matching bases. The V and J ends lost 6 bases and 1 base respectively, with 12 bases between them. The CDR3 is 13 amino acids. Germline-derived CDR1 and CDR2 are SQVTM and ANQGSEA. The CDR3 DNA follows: TGCAGCGTCAAAACGGGACAGAACACTGAAGCTTTCTTT. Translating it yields CSVKTGQNTEAFF.

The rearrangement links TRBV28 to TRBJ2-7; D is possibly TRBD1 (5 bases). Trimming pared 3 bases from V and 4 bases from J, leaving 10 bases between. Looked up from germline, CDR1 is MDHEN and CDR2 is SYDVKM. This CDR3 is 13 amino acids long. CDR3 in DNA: TGTGCCAGCAGTTTTACCGACAGTTACGAGCAGTACTTC. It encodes CASSFTDSYEQYF.

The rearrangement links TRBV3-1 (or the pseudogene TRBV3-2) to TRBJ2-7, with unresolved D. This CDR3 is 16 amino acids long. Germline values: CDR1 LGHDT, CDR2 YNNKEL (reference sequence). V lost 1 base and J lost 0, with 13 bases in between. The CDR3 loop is CASSQGSAILSYEQYF. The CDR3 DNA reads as TGTGCCAGCAGCCAAGGCTCTGCCATACTCTCCTACGAGCAGTACTTC.

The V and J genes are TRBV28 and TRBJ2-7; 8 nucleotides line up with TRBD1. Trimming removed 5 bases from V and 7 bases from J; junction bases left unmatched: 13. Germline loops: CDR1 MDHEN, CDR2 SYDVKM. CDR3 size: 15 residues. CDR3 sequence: CASSLWDRPGREQYF. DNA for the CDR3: TGTGCCAGCAGTCTTTGGGACAGGCCTGGTCGGGAGCAGTACTTC. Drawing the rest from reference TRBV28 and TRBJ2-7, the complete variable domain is DVKVTQSSRYLVKRTGEKVFLECVQDMDHENMFWYRQDPGLGLRLIYFSYDVKMKEKGDIPEGYSVSREKKERFSLILESASTNQTSMYLCASSLWDRPGREQYFGPGTRLTVT.

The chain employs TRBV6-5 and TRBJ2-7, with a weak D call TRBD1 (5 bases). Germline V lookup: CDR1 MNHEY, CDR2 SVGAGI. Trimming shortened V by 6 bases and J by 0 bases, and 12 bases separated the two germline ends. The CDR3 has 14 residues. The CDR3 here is CASRMDTFSYEQYF. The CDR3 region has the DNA TGTGCCAGCAGAATGGACACCTTCTCCTACGAGCAGTACTTC.

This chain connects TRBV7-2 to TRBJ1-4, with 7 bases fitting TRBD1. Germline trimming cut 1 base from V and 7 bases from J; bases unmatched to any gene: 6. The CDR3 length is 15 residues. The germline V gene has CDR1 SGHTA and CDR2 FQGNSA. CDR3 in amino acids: CASSLGGGASEKLFF. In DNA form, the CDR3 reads TGTGCCAGCAGCTTAGGAGGGGGCGCAAGTGAAAAACTGTTTTTT.

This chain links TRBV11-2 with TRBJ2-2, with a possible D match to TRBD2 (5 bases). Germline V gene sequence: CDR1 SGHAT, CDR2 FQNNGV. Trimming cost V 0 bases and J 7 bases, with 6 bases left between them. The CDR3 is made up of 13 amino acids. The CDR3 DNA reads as TGTGCCAGCAGCTTAGAACGGGGCGGGGAGCTGTTTTTT. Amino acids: CASSLERGGELFF.

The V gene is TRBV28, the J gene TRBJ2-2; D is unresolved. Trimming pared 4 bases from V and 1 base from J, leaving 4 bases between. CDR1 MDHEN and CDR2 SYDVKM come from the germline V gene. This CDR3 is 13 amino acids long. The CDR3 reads CASSSGNTGELFF. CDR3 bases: TGTGCCAGCAGTTCAGGGAACACCGGGGAGCTGTTTTTT.

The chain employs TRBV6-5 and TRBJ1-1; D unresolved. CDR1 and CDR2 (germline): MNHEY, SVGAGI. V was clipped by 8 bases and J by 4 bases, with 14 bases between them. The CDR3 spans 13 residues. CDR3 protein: CASPESQVTEAFF. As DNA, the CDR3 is TGTGCCAGCCCAGAATCTCAGGTCACTGAAGCTTTCTTT.

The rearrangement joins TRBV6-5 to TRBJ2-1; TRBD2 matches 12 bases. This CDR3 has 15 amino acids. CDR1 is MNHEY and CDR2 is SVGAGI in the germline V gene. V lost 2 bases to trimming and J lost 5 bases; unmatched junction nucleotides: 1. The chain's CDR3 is CASSYTSGGNNEQFF. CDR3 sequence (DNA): TGTGCCAGCAGTTACACTAGCGGGGGGAACAATGAGCAGTTCTTC.

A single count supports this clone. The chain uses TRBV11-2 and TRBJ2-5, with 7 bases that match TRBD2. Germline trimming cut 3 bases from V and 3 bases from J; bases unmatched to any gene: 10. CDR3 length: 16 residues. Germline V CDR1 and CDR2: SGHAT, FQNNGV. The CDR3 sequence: CASSFSNPGLKETQYF. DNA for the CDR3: TGTGCCAGCAGCTTCTCAAATCCGGGACTAAAAGAGACCCAGTACTTC.

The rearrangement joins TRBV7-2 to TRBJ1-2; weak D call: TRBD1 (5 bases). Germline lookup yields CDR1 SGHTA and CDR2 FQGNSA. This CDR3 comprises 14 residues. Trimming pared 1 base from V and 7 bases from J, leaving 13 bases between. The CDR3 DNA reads TGTGCCAGCAGCTTAGTTAAGGGGCCTGGTGGCTACACCTTC. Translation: CASSLVKGPGGYTF.

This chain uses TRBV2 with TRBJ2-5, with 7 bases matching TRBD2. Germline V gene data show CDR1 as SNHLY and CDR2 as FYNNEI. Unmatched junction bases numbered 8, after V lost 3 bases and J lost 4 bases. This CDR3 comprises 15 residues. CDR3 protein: CASSEQRGGRETQYF. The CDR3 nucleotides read TGTGCCAGCAGTGAGCAGCGGGGCGGGCGAGAGACCCAGTACTTC.

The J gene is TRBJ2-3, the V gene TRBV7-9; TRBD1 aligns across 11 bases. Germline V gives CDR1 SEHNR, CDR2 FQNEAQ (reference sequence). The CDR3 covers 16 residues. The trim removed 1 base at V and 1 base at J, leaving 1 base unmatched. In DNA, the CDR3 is TGTGCCAGCAGCTTAGGGGACAGGGGGGGCACAGATACGCAGTATTTT. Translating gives CASSLGDRGGTDTQYF. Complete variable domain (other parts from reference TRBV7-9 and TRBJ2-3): DTGVSQNPRHKITKRGQNVTFRCDPISEHNRLYWYRQTLGQGPEFLTYFQNEAQLEKSRLLSDRFSAERPKGSFSTLEIQRTEQGDSAMYLCASSLGDRGGTDTQYFGPGTRLTVL.

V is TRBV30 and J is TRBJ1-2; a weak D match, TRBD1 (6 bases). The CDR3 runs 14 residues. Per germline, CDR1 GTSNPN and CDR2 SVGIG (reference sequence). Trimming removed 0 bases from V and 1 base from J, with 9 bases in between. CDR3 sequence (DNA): TGTGCCTGGAGTGTGCGAGGGGGTAACTATGGCTACACCTTC. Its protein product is CAWSVRGGNYGYTF.

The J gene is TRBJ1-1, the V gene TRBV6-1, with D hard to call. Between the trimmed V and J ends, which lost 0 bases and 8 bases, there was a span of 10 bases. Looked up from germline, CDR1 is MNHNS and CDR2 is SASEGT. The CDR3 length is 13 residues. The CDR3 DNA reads TGTGCCAGCAGTGAAGCAGGGAGGAGGGAAGCTTTCTTT. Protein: CASSEAGRREAFF.

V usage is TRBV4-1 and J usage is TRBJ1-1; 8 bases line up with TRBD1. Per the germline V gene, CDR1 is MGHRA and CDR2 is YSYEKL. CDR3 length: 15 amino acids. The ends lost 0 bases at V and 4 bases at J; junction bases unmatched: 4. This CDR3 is CASSQDRTGGTEAFF. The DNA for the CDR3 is TGCGCCAGCAGCCAAGATCGAACAGGGGGCACTGAAGCTTTCTTT.

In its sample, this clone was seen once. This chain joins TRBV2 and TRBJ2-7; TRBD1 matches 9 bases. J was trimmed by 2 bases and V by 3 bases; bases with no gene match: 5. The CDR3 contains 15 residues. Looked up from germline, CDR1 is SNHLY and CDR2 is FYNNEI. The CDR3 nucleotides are TGTGCCAGCAGTGACACGGACAGGGGCCCCTACGAGCAGTACTTC. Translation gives CASSDTDRGPYEQYF.